This TCR beta chain appears in the sequencing data of a study of blood T cells in healthy people across ages. Germline-derived CDR1 and CDR2 are MDHEN and SYDVKM. The CDR3 runs 13 residues. Trimming removed 5 bases at V and 8 bases at J, with 13 bases between. Researchers isolated at least 6.5 million PBMCs per sample. The second PCR ran roughly 6 to 11 cycles with a sample-barcoded 5' primer and J-beta primers. Each cDNA was tagged by a template-switch adaptor containing 12 random nucleotides. TCRdb analysed the 5' RACE reads with MiXCR anew, one entry per CDR3 protein. In the table there are 800,000 to 950,000 distinct CDR3 sequences, about 48% of which are singletons. This clonotype was seen just once. Its cognate antigen is unknown. Study-wide results and caveats: Significant beta diversity loss was already apparent by age approximately 40, declining roughly linearly.

The chain carries TRBV28 and TRBJ2-4; D might be TRBD1 (5 bases). The receptor was derived from a man aged 30-40 years in good health. The sample was blood. As DNA, the CDR3 is TGTGCCAGCAGTGTAAAGGGGATGCACATTCAGTACTTC. As protein: CASSVKGMHIQYF. Full variable domain (outside the CDR3, taken from reference TRBV28 and TRBJ2-4): DVKVTQSSRYLVKRTGEKVFLECVQDMDHENMFWYRQDPGLGLRLIYFSYDVKMKEKGDIPEGYSVSREKKERFSLILESASTNQTSMYLCASSVKGMHIQYFGAGTRLSVL.